This TCR beta chain was identified in a study of T-cell reconstitution after alpha-beta-depleted transplantation in children. In its sample, this clonotype was seen many times. The antigen is unknown. Study-wide results and caveats: T-cell numbers and diversity one year post-transplant derived largely from freshly generated T cells. Roughly two months post-transplant, alpha-beta T cells reportedly originated from several hundred graft clones that had expanded.

A library of TCRbeta sequences, prepared with unique molecular identifiers, was generated. TCRdb passed the PCR reads through MiXCR, listing each CDR3 protein once. The table records fewer than 350,000 distinct CDR3 sequences, over 9% of them present only once. The clonotype comes from a boy less than two years old with acute myeloid leukemia, due to receive a stem cell transplant. The sample consisted of PBMCs, taken before TCRalphabeta/CD19-depleted stem cell transplant.

CDR3: CSAEGLPNEQFF. DNA for the CDR3: TGCAGTGCTGAGGGACTTCCCAATGAGCAGTTCTTC. The chain employs TRBV20-1 and TRBJ2-1, with D perhaps matching TRBD2 (6 bases). The CDR3 contains 12 residues. Deletions cut 5 bases from V and 6 bases from J, with 11 bases between. Germline V gives CDR1 DFQATT, CDR2 SNEGSKA (reference sequence).